The next 28 T cell receptor beta chains were all read from a single sample in a study of blood T cell repertoires in COVID-19 (dated by TCRdb to 2018 to 2021). Receptors were amplified or captured by the immunoSEQ multiplex PCR assay. The clones in this table, taken by TCRdb from immuneACCESS, are in-frame only. Not every clone is retained; where verified, under half of the shortfall comes from an unresolved V gene, and the cause of the rest is unknown. This sample has about 250,000 clones in its table, and roughly 89% of those were observed once. About 3% of the sample comes from the top ten. The sequencing input was peripheral blood. These receptors were collected from a woman aged 30 to 39 with active or convalescent COVID-19.

The CDR3 protein is CATSPFRDRTYGYTF. DNA for the CDR3: TGTGCCACCAGTCCTTTCCGGGACAGAACCTATGGCTACACCTTC. This chain connects TRBV24-1 to TRBJ1-2, with 7 bases identical to TRBD1. Germline V gene data show CDR1 as KGHDR and CDR2 as SFDVKD. The CDR3 extends over 15 amino acids. J lost 4 bases, V lost 6 bases, and 10 bases had no gene match.

The rearrangement joins TRBV18 to TRBJ1-1, with D hard to call. Germline V gene data show CDR1 as KGHSH and CDR2 as LQKENI. V dropped 3 bases and J dropped 7 bases, with 12 bases sitting between them. The CDR3 runs 13 residues. Written as DNA, the CDR3 is TGTGCCAGCTCACCGGAGGTCGTCGGTGAAGCTTTCTTT. Protein sequence: CASSPEVVGEAFF. Full variable domain (remainder filled in from reference TRBV18 and TRBJ1-1): NAGVMQNPRHLVRRRGQEARLRCSPMKGHSHVYWYRQLPEEGLKFMVYLQKENIIDESGMPKERFSAEFPKEGPSILRIQQVVRGDSAAYFCASSPEVVGEAFFGQGTRLTVV.

This clone was observed a handful of times. The chain carries TRBV4-3 and TRBJ1-2; 9 positions match TRBD1. V shed 4 bases, J shed 7 bases, and the junction held 13 bases outside the gene matches. The CDR3 contains 16 residues. Germline lookup yields CDR1 LGHNA and CDR2 YSLEER. The CDR3 coding sequence is TGCGCCAGCAGCCGGGAACCGGGACAGGGAACGGGTGGCTACACCTTC. Residues: CASSREPGQGTGGYTF.

This chain uses TRBV28 with TRBJ2-7, with 7 bases that match TRBD2. V shed 6 bases, J shed 4 bases, and the junction held 6 bases outside the gene matches. This CDR3 region has 13 residues. Germline V lookup: CDR1 MDHEN, CDR2 SYDVKM. The CDR3 loop reads CASSETSRYEQYF. The DNA for the CDR3 is TGTGCCAGCAGCGAGACTAGCAGGTACGAGCAGTACTTC.

The J gene is TRBJ1-1, the V gene TRBV19; possible D gene TRBD1, 5 bases. Germline lookup yields CDR1 LNHDA and CDR2 SQIVND (reference sequence). CDR3 length equals 14 residues. Trimming took off 4 bases at V and 4 bases at J, with 13 bases between the two ends. In DNA, the CDR3 is TGTGCCAGTAGTAGGGGCACCACGGCCACTGAAGCTTTCTTT. It translates to CASSRGTTATEAFF.

The CDR3 bases are TGCGCCAGCAGTCTGGGACTTCAAACTGCAACTAATGAAAAACTGTTTTTT. It translates to CASSLGLQTATNEKLFF. V usage is TRBV10-2 and J usage is TRBJ1-4, with a weak D call TRBD1 (5 bases). Per germline, CDR1 WSHSY and CDR2 SAAADI. CDR3 length: 17 amino acids. Trimming left V 5 bases short and J 0 bases short, with 16 bases between.

V is TRBV5-6 and J is TRBJ2-7, with 13 nucleotides matching TRBD2. Germline values: CDR1 SGHDT, CDR2 YYEEEE. The ends lost 2 bases at V and 4 bases at J; junction bases unmatched: 3. CDR3 length equals 15 residues. The CDR3 region is CASSLLAGGFYEQYF. The CDR3 DNA follows: TGTGCCAGCAGCTTACTAGCGGGGGGGTTTTACGAGCAGTACTTC. The full variable domain, its missing parts supplied by reference TRBV5-6 and TRBJ2-7, is DAGVTQSPTHLIKTRGQQVTLRCSPKSGHDTVSWYQQALGQGPQFIFQYYEEEERQRGNFPDRFSGHQFPNYSSELNVNALLLGDSALYLCASSLLAGGFYEQYFGPGTRLTVT.

The genes are TRBV6-5 and TRBJ1-2, with D possibly TRBD1 on 5 matching bases. V lost 4 bases, J lost 0 bases, and 15 bases lay in between. This CDR3 is 16 amino acids long. Germline V gives CDR1 MNHEY, CDR2 SVGAGI. The CDR3 loop reads CASSSSRQLSNYGYTF. CDR3 DNA sequence: TGTGCCAGCAGTTCTTCCCGACAGCTTTCTAACTATGGCTACACCTTC.

Points on this clone: Additional DNA sequences in this sample encode the identical CDR3. The chain recombines TRBV12-3 or TRBV12-4 with TRBJ1-2; 7 nucleotides match TRBD1. V shed 3 bases, J shed 6 bases, and the junction held 4 bases outside the gene matches. The CDR3 spans 13 residues. Written as DNA, the CDR3 is TGTGCCAGCAGTTTGAGGCAGGGGGATGGCTACACCTTC. As protein: CASSLRQGDGYTF.

V gene TRBV6-5 combines with J gene TRBJ1-2; D not resolved. The CDR3 contains 15 residues. Germline CDR1 reads MNHEY; CDR2 reads SVGAGI. The V and J ends lost 7 bases and 6 bases respectively, with 21 bases between them. CDR3 coding DNA: TGTGCCAGCACTTCATGGGCCTCGGGAGGACATGGCTACACCTTC. As protein: CASTSWASGGHGYTF.

V gene TRBV3-1 (or the pseudogene TRBV3-2) combines with J gene TRBJ1-6; 7 bases map to TRBD1. The CDR3 has 14 residues. With V trimmed by 8 bases and J by 3 bases, 4 bases remained unmatched. The germline V gene encodes CDR1 LGHDT and CDR2 YNNKEL (reference sequence). The CDR3 region has the DNA TGTGCCAGCGGGAGGACAGGCTATAATTCACCCCTCCACTTT. It translates to CASGRTGYNSPLHF.

V gene TRBV3-1 (or the pseudogene TRBV3-2) combines with J gene TRBJ1-4; D remains unclear. Per germline, CDR1 LGHDT and CDR2 YNNKEL (reference sequence). V lost 1 base to trimming and J lost 15 bases, with 18 bases between them. There are 14 residues in the CDR3. The CDR3 DNA follows: TGTGCCAGCAGCCAAGGCGGCGCGGGCCGTGGGATGTTTTTT. It codes for CASSQGGAGRGMFF.

The rearrangement links TRBV11-2 to TRBJ1-1; 11 nucleotides line up with TRBD1. Germline values: CDR1 SGHAT, CDR2 FQNNGV. V was pared by 5 bases and J by 3 bases, with 2 bases of the junction left unmatched. The CDR3 is 14 residues long. CDR3 sequence (DNA): TGTGCCAGCAGCCGGGGACAGGGGGACACTGAAGCTTTCTTT. Residues: CASSRGQGDTEAFF.

V gene TRBV3-1 (or the pseudogene TRBV3-2) combines with J gene TRBJ2-7, with 7 bases fitting TRBD2. V gave up 2 bases and J gave up 3 bases; unmatched junction bases: 1. The germline V gene has CDR1 LGHDT and CDR2 YNNKEL (reference sequence). The CDR3 has 13 residues. The CDR3 spells CASSQPGGYEQYF. In nucleotides, the CDR3 is TGTGCCAGCAGCCAACCGGGGGGCTACGAGCAGTACTTC.

V usage is TRBV28 and J usage is TRBJ2-7, with D possibly TRBD2 on 7 matching bases. Deletions cut 8 bases from V and 3 bases from J, with 11 bases between. The CDR3 has 12 amino acids. The V gene's germline CDR1 is MDHEN and CDR2 SYDVKM. CDR3 residues: CASGGASYEQYF. CDR3 nucleotides: TGTGCCAGCGGGGGGGCGAGCTACGAGCAGTACTTC. The whole variable domain, filled in from reference TRBV28 and TRBJ2-7, reads DVKVTQSSRYLVKRTGEKVFLECVQDMDHENMFWYRQDPGLGLRLIYFSYDVKMKEKGDIPEGYSVSREKKERFSLILESASTNQTSMYLCASGGASYEQYFGPGTRLTVT.

V is TRBV15 and J is TRBJ1-6; D perhaps matches TRBD1 (6 bases). V was cut by 2 bases and J by 7 bases, with 12 bases left in between. The CDR3 sequence is 15 residues long. Germline CDR1 LNHNV, CDR2 YYDKDF (reference sequence). Written as DNA, the CDR3 is TGTGCCACCAGCAGATACAGGGTTGGAAATTCACCCCTCCACTTT. The encoded protein is CATSRYRVGNSPLHF.

The rearrangement uses TRBV24-1 and TRBJ2-4; 8 bases are shared with TRBD2. Germline V lookup: CDR1 KGHDR, CDR2 SFDVKD. Trimming cost V 3 bases and J 6 bases; bases outside gene matches: 3. This CDR3 region has 14 residues. The CDR3 DNA sequence: TGTGCCACCAGTGATCGGGGGGGCCGAAACATTCAGTACTTC. It yields the protein CATSDRGGRNIQYF.

This clone has more than one count but fewer than ten. This chain links TRBV4-3 with TRBJ1-1, with TRBD1 as a possible D gene (6 bases). This CDR3 has 16 residues. Germline-derived CDR1 and CDR2 are LGHNA and YSLEER. V lost 3 bases to trimming and J lost 1 base, with 15 bases between them. This CDR3 is CASSHRRGLRNTEAFF. The DNA of the CDR3 is TGCGCCAGCAGCCACCGCAGGGGATTGAGGAACACTGAAGCTTTCTTT.

The chain joins TRBV7-2 to TRBJ1-3; D perhaps matches TRBD1 (6 bases). This CDR3 is 13 amino acids long. The germline V and J ends were trimmed by 6 bases and 10 bases, with 16 bases remaining between them. Per germline, CDR1 SGHTA and CDR2 FQGNSA. The CDR3 DNA reads as TGTGCCAGCAGTTGGACAGCCTACGGGACCATATATTTT. Its translation is CASSWTAYGTIYF.

This chain connects TRBV18 to TRBJ1-1, with a possible D match to TRBD1 (6 bases). Germline values: CDR1 KGHSH, CDR2 LQKENI. V lost 4 bases and J 0 bases, leaving 21 bases between the germline ends. The CDR3 is 18 residues long. The CDR3 spells CASSLRSADRLLNTEAFF. CDR3 in DNA: TGTGCCAGCTCACTCAGGTCGGCGGACAGACTTTTGAACACTGAAGCTTTCTTT.

CDR3 coding DNA: TGCGCCAGCAGCACCTCACTGACAGGGTATGGCTACACCTTC. It translates to CASSTSLTGYGYTF. The genes are TRBV5-1 and TRBJ1-2; 7 bases fit TRBD1. V trimming: 4 bases; J trimming: 5 bases; junction bases outside the gene matches: 8. The CDR3 loop spans 14 amino acids. The germline V gene has CDR1 SGHRS and CDR2 YFSETQ.

The chain's CDR3 is CASSPDRFNSPLHF. The DNA of the CDR3 is TGTGCCAGCAGCCCGGACAGGTTCAATTCACCCCTCCACTTT. J is TRBJ1-6 and V is TRBV3-1 (or the pseudogene TRBV3-2); 7 positions agree with TRBD1. Germline V CDR1 and CDR2: LGHDT, YNNKEL (reference sequence). The V and J ends lost 4 bases and 7 bases, in that order; junction bases with no gene match: 4. This CDR3 has 14 residues.

This clone was detected only a few times. V and J are TRBV7-9 and TRBJ2-7, with TRBD2 as a possible D gene (6 bases). Trimming shortened V by 5 bases and J by 0 bases, and 11 bases separated the two germline ends. Germline CDR1 and CDR2: SEHNR and FQNEAQ (reference sequence). CDR3 length: 14 amino acids. This CDR3 reads CASSRFGSSYEQYF. CDR3 nucleotides: TGTGCCAGCAGCAGATTCGGGAGCTCCTACGAGCAGTACTTC.

The V call is TRBV27, the J call TRBJ2-5, with 7 bases identical to TRBD1. J gave up 2 bases and V 5 bases, and 8 bases lay outside the gene matches. Per the germline V gene, CDR1 is MNHEY and CDR2 is SMNVEV (reference sequence). The CDR3 runs to 15 residues. The CDR3 DNA follows: TGTGCCAGCAGTCCCCGACAGGGTGGGCAAGAGACCCAGTACTTC. Amino acids: CASSPRQGGQETQYF.

The chain carries TRBV5-1 and TRBJ2-1, with TRBD2 matching 16 bases. The CDR3 runs 18 residues. The V segment lost 4 bases and the J segment 9 bases; nucleotides outside the gene matches: 13. Germline V CDR1 and CDR2: SGHRS, YFSETQ. CDR3 DNA: TGCGCCAGCAGCCCGGGGACTAGCGGGGGGGCGAGATATGGTGAGCAGTTCTTC. It codes for CASSPGTSGGARYGEQFF. Based on the CDR3 plus reference TRBV5-1 and TRBJ2-1, the full variable domain is KAGVTQTPRYLIKTRGQQVTLSCSPISGHRSVSWYQQTPGQGLQFLFEYFSETQRNKGNFPGRFSGRQFSNSRSEMNVSTLELGDSALYLCASSPGTSGGARYGEQFFGPGTRLTVL.

This rearrangement joins TRBV7-9 to TRBJ2-3; 7 bases fit TRBD2. Germline CDR1 is SEHNR and CDR2 is FQNEAQ (reference sequence). Trimming cost V 5 bases and J 3 bases; bases outside gene matches: 8. The length of the CDR3 is 15 residues. Here the CDR3 DNA reads TGTGCCAGCAGCCTGCCTGGGGGGGTGACAGATACGCAGTATTTT. As protein: CASSLPGGVTDTQYF.

The gene calls are TRBV10-3 and TRBJ1-1, with TRBD1 as a possible D gene (6 bases). Germline V gene lookup returns CDR1 ENHRY and CDR2 SYGVKD. Between the trimmed V and J ends, which lost 2 bases and 5 bases, there was a span of 18 bases. The CDR3 runs to 16 residues. This CDR3 is CAISETTTGLRTEAFF. The CDR3 region has the DNA TGTGCCATCAGTGAGACCACGACAGGCCTGAGGACTGAAGCTTTCTTT.

The chain uses TRBV6-2 or TRBV6-3 and TRBJ1-1; TRBD1 matches at 10 bases. V was clipped by 6 bases and J by 10 bases; unmatched bases: 14. Germline assignment: CDR1 MNHEY and CDR2 SVGEGT. The CDR3 loop spans 15 amino acids. The CDR3 loop reads CASSPWGQGYFGAFF. CDR3 nucleotides: TGTGCCAGCAGCCCCTGGGGACAGGGGTATTTCGGAGCTTTCTTT.